This TCR beta chain was identified during a study of blood T cell repertoires in COVID-19. About the study: Sources were T cells, B-cell-depleted T cells, or PBMCs; the material itself was cDNA or gDNA.

Some clones are missing from TCRdb's copy, which holds only in-frame ones; the method was immunoSEQ multiplex PCR. The table includes 65,000 or so clones, roughly four fifths detected once. V dropped 3 bases and J dropped 5 bases, with 23 bases sitting between them. The CDR3 is 18 residues long. The V gene's germline CDR1 is SGHDT and CDR2 YYEEEE. The chain joins TRBV5-6 to TRBJ1-4, with unresolved D. The clonotype originates from a man older than 75 with acute or convalescent COVID-19. Sequencing used peripheral blood. The CDR3 is CASSSSHGHGVPNEKLFF. As DNA, the CDR3 is TGTGCCAGCAGCTCGTCCCACGGGCACGGGGTTCCGAATGAAAAACTGTTTTTT.